The clone carrying this TCR beta chain was observed a handful of times. This CDR3 has 12 residues. The V end was cut by 7 bases, the J end by 6 bases, with 9 bases between. Looked up from germline, CDR1 is MDHEN and CDR2 is SYDVKM. This entry belongs to a study of tumor-infiltrating lymphocytes in primary liver carcinoma. They got blood RNA out of unsorted whole blood and also pulled out germline DNA. It was before surgery that about 3.7 milliliters of peripheral blood were collected. The investigators made TCR beta cDNA from around 540 ng total RNA, using a constant-region primer. Generation of the TCR beta libraries relied on three nested multiplex PCR rounds using slightly modified ARM-PCR. TRBV1-TRBV30 forward primers paired with a C-beta reverse primer drove the first two PCR rounds, about 9 cycles each. Each CDR3 protein is one row after TCRdb ran MiXCR on the multiplex PCR reads. The sample shows 300,000 to 400,000 distinct CDR3 sequences, roughly two thirds of them seen only once.

This clonotype was obtained from a man aged 40-50 years with primary liver carcinoma and hepatitis B virus infection. Sequenced input: peripheral blood. The chain carries TRBV28 and TRBJ1-4; D uncertain. This chain's CDR3 is CASTQRDEKLFF. CDR3 nucleotide sequence: TGTGCCAGCACCCAGAGGGATGAAAAACTGTTTTTT.